This T cell receptor beta chain derives from a study of regulatory T cells in long-lasting Graves disease. The table lists this clonotype with many counts. The antigen is unknown. Arm-PCR with iRepertoire HTBI primers amplified the CDR3 regions for these TCR beta libraries. Under the authors' procedure: Identified segments across samples numbered about 64 TRBV and approximately 14 TRBJ. TCRdb reprocessed the multiplex PCR reads with MiXCR, giving one entry per CDR3 protein. Clone size and V and J calls follow TCRdb, not the original study. The data hold about 380,000 distinct CDR3 sequences, with 15% to 17% observed a single time. Time point noted: newly diagnosed GD, antithyroid drugs for less than 3 months. With RNA extracted from PBMCs as input, the TCR library was made. The length of the CDR3 is 13 residues. V was trimmed by 0 bases and J by 5 bases, leaving 7 bases between them. Germline V lookup: CDR1 SGHTA, CDR2 FQGNSA.

Whole-study findings and limits: TRBV28 was favored in persistent disease, as were TRBJ1-2 and TRBJ2-5. Accuracy might have suffered from few samples. New patients shared approximately 970 public clonotypes, and persistent patients shared more, with 2,741.

The chain links TRBV7-2 to TRBJ1-2; D is ambiguous. This material consisted of peripheral blood mononuclear cells (PBMCs), taken at new diagnosis, from a patient treated with antithyroid drugs. The TCR comes from a female donor with Graves disease. This chain's CDR3 is CASSLAAGYGYTF. In DNA, the CDR3 is TGTGCCAGCAGCTTAGCGGCGGGATATGGCTACACCTTC.